This entry describes one T cell receptor (beta chain). The antigen remains unidentified. Two or more post-ART PBMC samples, plus at least one pre-ART sample, were available for each donor. The CDR3 is made up of 13 amino acids. CDR1 PRHDT and CDR2 FYEKMQ come from the germline V gene (reference sequence). Trimming removed 2 bases from V and 1 base from J, with 5 bases in between. They ran version v3.0 of the immunoSEQ assay at survey level. Repertoires were generated with immunoSEQ multiplex PCR, while TCRdb's copy carries only in-frame clones and drops some. Among 35,000 to 45,000 clones listed, 86% were seen once. The data stem from a study of long-term antiretroviral therapy in people with HIV. Study findings and constraints: Those clones which expanded before ART made up the dominant part of the repertoire at all time points.

The gene calls are TRBV13 and TRBJ2-5; D is ambiguous. Specimen: unsorted PBMCs, collected just before starting antiretroviral therapy. The clonotype was recovered from a woman aged 18-35 years with HIV. CDR3 sequence: CASSLRLQETQYF. The CDR3 DNA follows: TGTGCCAGCAGCTTACGGCTCCAAGAGACCCAGTACTTC.